The T cell receptor (beta chain) under discussion was sequenced for a study of PD-L1 blockade in urothelial cancer. Study-level background: Blood was subjected to analysis at 3 weeks (second dose) and 6 weeks following treatment start. There were a median of roughly 140,000 T cells in blood samples.

Regarding time point: pretreatment peripheral blood. There were between 1 and 8 samples from each patient, taken pretreatment and on-treatment. Study-wide points: When measured at 3 weeks, tumor-associated blood clones expanded more in durable-benefit patients.

This clone is a singleton in its sample. The antigen is not known. The CDR3 covers 19 residues. The V gene's germline CDR1 is MDHEN and CDR2 SYDVKM. With V trimmed by 7 bases and J by 1 base, 20 bases remained unmatched. Method: immunoSEQ multiplex PCR; TCRdb's copy keeps in-frame clones and lacks some. The sample records over 45,000 clones, about 86% being singletons. The sequence was obtained from a man between 60 and 75 years old with urothelial cancer. This rearrangement joins TRBV28 to TRBJ2-3; TRBD2 aligns across 7 bases. Material: PBMCs, obtained around atezolizumab (anti-PD-L1) treatment. The CDR3 DNA is TGTGCCAGCATCCCCCTTGGGGGGGGGACCCCCGCGGGCACAGATACGCAGTATTTT. Translation: CASIPLGGGTPAGTDTQYF.